These 15 T cell receptor beta chains originate from one sample sequenced in a study of blood T cell repertoires in COVID-19 (dated by TCRdb to the early 2020s). Library prep was done by the immunoSEQ multiplex PCR assay. TCRdb took this table from immuneACCESS and kept in-frame rearrangements with V and J called. Such tables lack part of the clones; where checked against another copy, unresolved V genes explain under half of the gap, and the rest is unexplained. This sample has approximately 210,000 clones in its table, and 82% of those were observed once. The ten largest clones take up approximately 3.8% of the sample. The specimen sequenced was peripheral blood. Source of these receptors: a woman aged 80 or over with acute or convalescent COVID-19.

The chain links TRBV19 to TRBJ2-1, with 13 bases identical to TRBD2. Trimming took 3 bases from V and 7 from J; bases not matched to a gene: 3. Germline lookup yields CDR1 LNHDA and CDR2 SQIVND (reference sequence). This CDR3 spans 15 amino acids. As DNA, the CDR3 is TGTGCCAGTAGTATTACTAGCGGGGGGGCAAATGAGCAGTTCTTC. Its translation is CASSITSGGANEQFF.

The chain couples TRBV7-2 to TRBJ2-1, with 13 nucleotides matching TRBD2. V was pared by 3 bases and J by 8 bases, with 4 bases of the junction left unmatched. The CDR3 has 15 amino acids. In germline, CDR1 is SGHTA, CDR2 FQGNSA. The CDR3 protein is CASSLGTSGAYEQFF. Here the CDR3 DNA reads TGTGCCAGCAGCTTGGGGACTAGCGGGGCTTATGAGCAGTTCTTC.

The chain is built from TRBV5-1 and TRBJ2-5; TRBD2 is a possible D gene (6 bases). The CDR3 runs to 15 residues. Germline V gives CDR1 SGHRS, CDR2 YFSETQ. Trimming left V 4 bases short and J 5 bases short, with 18 bases between. The DNA of the CDR3 is TGCGCCAGCAGCGTCCTGTCGGGAGTTTCGGAGACCCAGTACTTC. The encoded protein is CASSVLSGVSETQYF. The variable domain in full, with the rest retrieved from reference TRBV5-1 and TRBJ2-5, is KAGVTQTPRYLIKTRGQQVTLSCSPISGHRSVSWYQQTPGQGLQFLFEYFSETQRNKGNFPGRFSGRQFSNSRSEMNVSTLELGDSALYLCASSVLSGVSETQYFGPGTRLLVL.

V gene TRBV29-1 combines with J gene TRBJ1-1, with D tentatively TRBD1 (5 bases). CDR3 size: 13 residues. Trimming shortened V by 0 bases and J by 5 bases, and 10 bases separated the two germline ends. Germline loops: CDR1 SQVTM, CDR2 ANQGSEA. The CDR3 DNA is TGCAGCGTTGAAGAGGGGGAGGGAACTGAAGCTTTCTTT. Translating gives CSVEEGEGTEAFF.

In its sample, this clone was seen once. The chain links TRBV10-3 to TRBJ2-2; 9 nucleotides align to TRBD1. Trimming took 1 base from V and 5 from J; bases not matched to a gene: 2. Germline lookup yields CDR1 ENHRY and CDR2 SYGVKD. The CDR3 has 15 residues. The CDR3 sequence: CAISELGTGTGELFF. CDR3 DNA: TGTGCCATCAGTGAGTTGGGGACAGGGACCGGGGAGCTGTTTTTT.

The chain is built from TRBV29-1 and TRBJ2-3, with 13 bases identical to TRBD2. Germline CDR1 is SQVTM and CDR2 is ANQGSEA. The CDR3 runs to 15 residues. V lost 7 bases and J lost 4; bases outside the gene matches: 8. This CDR3 reads CSGKLAGGHSDTQYF. In DNA form, the CDR3 reads TGCAGCGGTAAACTAGCGGGGGGGCATTCAGATACGCAGTATTTT.

V gene TRBV2 combines with J gene TRBJ1-4, with no clear D. The germline V and J ends were trimmed by 2 bases and 2 bases, with 9 bases remaining between them. Germline V lookup: CDR1 SNHLY, CDR2 FYNNEI. The CDR3 consists of 15 residues. In DNA form, the CDR3 reads TGTGCCAGCAGTGAATACGCCGGGACTAATGAAAAACTGTTTTTT. Translation gives CASSEYAGTNEKLFF. The whole variable domain, filled in from reference TRBV2 and TRBJ1-4, reads EPEVTQTPSHQVTQMGQEVILRCVPISNHLYFYWYRQILGQKVEFLVSFYNNEISEKSEIFDDQFSVERPDGSNFTLKIRSTKLEDSAMYFCASSEYAGTNEKLFFGSGTQLSVL.

The V gene is TRBV12-3 or TRBV12-4, the J gene TRBJ2-2; TRBD1 aligns across 7 bases. V trimming: 5 bases; J trimming: 5 bases; junction bases outside the gene matches: 2. The CDR3 has 13 residues. The CDR3 DNA follows: TGTGCCAGCAGTCCGGACAGGACCGGGGAGCTGTTTTTT. It yields the protein CASSPDRTGELFF.

In its sample, this clone was seen once. The J gene is TRBJ2-7, the V gene TRBV28, with TRBD2 matching 11 bases. From germline, CDR1 is MDHEN and CDR2 SYDVKM. The V segment lost 8 bases and the J segment 7 bases; nucleotides outside the gene matches: 4. This CDR3 is 12 amino acids long. The CDR3 DNA reads as TGTGCCAGCCATGGACTAGCGGGTGAGCAGTACTTC. As protein: CASHGLAGEQYF.

The CDR3 loop reads CASSRWTSVPQETQYF. In nucleotides, the CDR3 is TGTGCCAGTAGTCGATGGACTAGCGTTCCCCAAGAGACCCAGTACTTC. The chain joins TRBV19 to TRBJ2-5; TRBD2 agrees at 9 bases. V lost 5 bases to trimming and J lost 1 base; unmatched junction nucleotides: 8. The CDR3 is made up of 16 amino acids. Germline CDR1 and CDR2: LNHDA and SQIVND (reference sequence).

This clone has a handful of counts. The rearrangement joins TRBV28 to TRBJ1-4, with TRBD1 identical over 7 bases. The CDR3 covers 15 residues. The ends lost 3 bases at V and 7 bases at J; junction bases unmatched: 8. CDR1 is MDHEN and CDR2 is SYDVKM in the germline V gene. The CDR3 sequence: CASSFPTGQSEKLFF. The CDR3 bases are TGTGCCAGCAGTTTCCCGACAGGGCAGTCTGAAAAACTGTTTTTT.

J is TRBJ2-5 and V is TRBV9, with 9 bases identical to TRBD1. The V gene's germline CDR1 is SGDLS and CDR2 YYNGEE. This CDR3 region has 17 residues. Trimming cost V 0 bases and J 5 bases; bases outside gene matches: 11. CDR3 nucleotide sequence: TGTGCCAGCAGCGTAGCTGGATGGGGACAGGGCGGGGAGACCCAGTACTTC. Translation: CASSVAGWGQGGETQYF.

About this clone: The same CDR3 also results from other DNA sequences found in this sample. The chain is built from TRBV28 and TRBJ1-1, with 10 bases that match TRBD1. Germline V gene data show CDR1 as MDHEN and CDR2 as SYDVKM. The CDR3 is 15 residues long. Trimming removed 3 bases from V and 1 base from J; junction bases left unmatched: 2. CDR3 sequence reads: CASSLTGGANTEAFF. Written as DNA, the CDR3 is TGTGCCAGCAGTTTGACAGGGGGCGCGAACACTGAAGCTTTCTTT. Full variable domain (missing parts from reference TRBV28 and TRBJ1-1): DVKVTQSSRYLVKRTGEKVFLECVQDMDHENMFWYRQDPGLGLRLIYFSYDVKMKEKGDIPEGYSVSREKKERFSLILESASTNQTSMYLCASSLTGGANTEAFFGQGTRLTVV.

The chain uses TRBV9 and TRBJ2-2, with 9 bases lining up with TRBD2. Germline lookup yields CDR1 SGDLS and CDR2 YYNGEE. J gave up 4 bases and V 3 bases, and 10 bases lay outside the gene matches. This CDR3 has 17 amino acids. The CDR3 spells CASSAPGAGGRTGELFF. The DNA for the CDR3 is TGTGCCAGCAGCGCCCCCGGAGCGGGGGGCCGCACCGGGGAGCTGTTTTTT.

Only one count was recorded for this clone. The V gene is TRBV28, the J gene TRBJ1-4; 7 nucleotides line up with TRBD1. The CDR3 is 15 amino acids. The junction had 7 bases not matched to a gene; V was cut back by 5 bases and J by 4 bases. Germline V gives CDR1 MDHEN, CDR2 SYDVKM. CDR3 coding DNA: TGTGCCAGCAGTCTTTCGACAGGGATTAATGAAAAACTGTTTTTT. It codes for CASSLSTGINEKLFF.